This T cell receptor (beta chain) is from a study of Graves' ophthalmopathy and Graves' hyperthyroidism. By definition, stable hyperthyroidism involved no ophthalmopathy within 18 months of follow-up. The hyperthyroidism patients had a new diagnosis of under 2 months' duration and were aged 18 to 65. PBMCs had their origin in fresh peripheral blood (about 10 ml). The CDR3 covers 16 residues. V gave up 4 bases and J gave up 0 bases, with 16 bases separating them. In germline, CDR1 is MDHEN, CDR2 SYDVKM. The sequenced template was RNA, covering the TCR beta CDR3 region. RT-PCR in the first round used HTBI primers; a second-round multiplex PCR followed. One entry per CDR3 protein, called by TCRdb with MiXCR from the multiplex PCR reads. The sample has hundreds of thousands of distinct CDR3 sequences, roughly 20% seen once.

Source material: peripheral blood. This chain joins TRBV28 and TRBJ2-7, with no clear D. This sequence was found in a woman aged 18-29 years with stable Graves' hyperthyroidism. Some clones in this sample may be carry-over from other donors' samples. CDR3 region: CASSSRVSFTSYEQYF. CDR3 coding DNA: TGTGCCAGCAGTTCGCGAGTCAGCTTTACCTCCTACGAGCAGTACTTC.